The 27 T cell receptor beta chains listed next were all sequenced from one sample in a study of metastatic and nonmetastatic thyroid tumors. Patients had received no treatment of any kind before thyroid surgery. Via MiXCR, TCRdb re-called the PCR reads. The sample holds about 93,000 clones, approximately 12% seen once. The source material was blood. These receptors all come from a female donor with papillary thyroid cancer or a benign thyroid nodule (not recorded which). Some clones in this sample may be carry-over from other donors' samples.

There are many counts of this clone. The chain links TRBV28 to TRBJ2-1; 8 bases align to TRBD2. J gave up 0 bases and V 6 bases, and 16 bases lay outside the gene matches. This CDR3 region has 19 residues. From germline, CDR1 is MDHEN and CDR2 SYDVKM. CDR3 sequence reads: CASRSLADSRSSSYNEQFF. CDR3 bases: TGTGCCAGCAGGTCACTAGCGGACTCAAGATCCAGCTCCTACAATGAGCAGTTCTTC.

This clone was counted at least ten times. This sequence may be a read error, since a much larger clone differs from it by one base. This chain uses TRBV19 with TRBJ2-2; 9 bases are shared with TRBD2. This CDR3 contains 15 residues. Trimming at V came to 8 bases and at J to 5 bases, leaving 9 bases not matched to a gene. Germline assignment: CDR1 LNHDA and CDR2 SQIVND (reference sequence). The DNA of the CDR3 is TGTGCCAGTGCGGCTGGCGGGAGGGTAACCGGGGAGCTGTTTTTT. Translated, it gives CASAAGGRVTGELFF.

This clone was seen many times. In the same sample, other DNA sequences code for this CDR3. The rearrangement links TRBV5-4 to TRBJ2-1; 7 nucleotides line up with TRBD2. The V gene's germline CDR1 is SGHNT and CDR2 YYREEE (reference sequence). V shed 0 bases and J 6 bases; nucleotides not matched to a gene: 0. The CDR3 is 13 residues long. The CDR3: CASSLAGGNEQFF. The CDR3 region has the DNA TGTGCCAGCAGCTTGGCGGGAGGCAATGAGCAGTTCTTC.

This clone was seen repeatedly, ten times or more. The J gene is TRBJ2-7, the V gene TRBV4-2; 7 bases align to TRBD1. CDR1 is LGHNA and CDR2 is YNFKEQ in the germline V gene. V lost 3 bases to trimming and J lost 2 bases; unmatched junction nucleotides: 7. This CDR3 has 15 amino acids. CDR3: CASSQLGDRAYEQYF. The CDR3 nucleotides are TGTGCCAGCAGCCAGTTGGGAGACAGGGCCTACGAGCAGTACTTC.

This clone came up many times. V usage is TRBV5-1 and J usage is TRBJ2-7; D unresolved. Trimming took off 0 bases at V and 0 bases at J, with 7 bases between the two ends. The CDR3 has 14 residues. Germline loops: CDR1 SGHRS, CDR2 YFSETQ. The CDR3 DNA is TGCGCCAGCAGCTTGGGGGATAGCTCCTACGAGCAGTACTTC. Amino acid sequence: CASSLGDSSYEQYF. Looking up the rest from reference TRBV5-1 and TRBJ2-7 gives the full variable domain: KAGVTQTPRYLIKTRGQQVTLSCSPISGHRSVSWYQQTPGQGLQFLFEYFSETQRNKGNFPGRFSGRQFSNSRSEMNVSTLELGDSALYLCASSLGDSSYEQYFGPGTRLTVT.

This clone was observed at least ten times. This sample also contains other DNA sequences that code for the same CDR3. The chain recombines TRBV10-3 with TRBJ1-2, with D tentatively TRBD1 (5 bases). CDR3 size: 12 residues. CDR1 ENHRY and CDR2 SYGVKD come from the germline V gene. Trimming shortened V by 8 bases and J by 5 bases, and 12 bases separated the two germline ends. The CDR3 reads CAILDRGYGYTF. In nucleotides, the CDR3 is TGTGCCATCTTGGATAGGGGATATGGCTACACCTTC.

This clone was recorded at least ten times. This chain uses TRBV6-2 or TRBV6-3 with TRBJ2-3, with TRBD2 matching over 7 bases. V gave up 8 bases and J gave up 5 bases; unmatched junction bases: 7. In germline, CDR1 is MNHEY, CDR2 SVGEGT. The CDR3 contains 13 residues. The CDR3 here is CASEQGGVDTQYF. The CDR3 nucleotides read TGTGCCAGCGAGCAGGGAGGGGTAGATACGCAGTATTTT.

There are many counts of this clone. The rearrangement links TRBV6-2 or TRBV6-3 to TRBJ2-7; a weak D match, TRBD2 (5 bases). V was shortened by 5 bases and J by 4 bases, with 6 bases between the two germline ends. Germline assignment: CDR1 MNHEY and CDR2 SVGEGT. The CDR3 runs to 11 residues. CDR3 bases: TGTGCCAGCAGTGACTATTACGAGCAGTACTTC. Encoded protein: CASSDYYEQYF.

This clone was seen at least ten times. This chain links TRBV2 with TRBJ1-2, with D perhaps matching TRBD1 (6 bases). The CDR3 has 13 residues. V shed 5 bases and J shed 4 bases, with 11 bases lying between them. Germline V gene lookup returns CDR1 SNHLY and CDR2 FYNNEI. For the CDR3, the DNA is TGTGCCAGCAGTAGTGAGGGGGGCTATGGCTACACCTTC. As protein: CASSSEGGYGYTF.

In this sample, this clone turned up many times. This chain joins TRBV30 and TRBJ1-6, with D perhaps matching TRBD1 (6 bases). Trimming removed 3 bases from V and 6 bases from J, with 9 bases in between. The CDR3 runs 13 residues. Germline V CDR1 and CDR2: GTSNPN, SVGIG (reference sequence). The CDR3 region has the DNA TGTGCCTGGAGGGTCAGGGGTAATTCACCCCTCCACTTT. Its translation: CAWRVRGNSPLHF. Looking up the rest from reference TRBV30 and TRBJ1-6 gives the full variable domain: SQTIHQWPATLVQPVGSPLSLECTVEGTSNPNLYWYRQAAGRGLQLLFYSVGIGQISSEVPQNLSASRPQDRQFILSSKKLLLSDSGFYLCAWRVRGNSPLHFGNGTRLTVT.

Ten or more counts support this clone. The same CDR3 also results from other DNA sequences found in this sample. This chain joins TRBV6-2 or TRBV6-3 and TRBJ1-5; D is uncertain. V shed 2 bases and J shed 0 bases, with 14 bases lying between them. This CDR3 has 17 residues. Per the germline V gene, CDR1 is MNHEY and CDR2 is SVGEGT. CDR3 amino acids: CASSYDSDSYSNQPQHF. As DNA, the CDR3 is TGTGCCAGCAGTTACGACTCGGATTCATATAGCAATCAGCCCCAGCATTTT.

Points on this clone: At one end, the junction sequence differs from germline, possibly due to a read error. The V and J genes are TRBV28 and TRBJ2-7; D gene ambiguous. Germline V lookup: CDR1 MDHEN, CDR2 SYDVKM. This CDR3 region has 14 residues. CDR3 sequence reads: CAISIPSSGLQQYF. Written as DNA, the CDR3 is TGTGCCATCAGTATCCCCTCATCGGGTCTACAGCAGTACTTC.

This clone was picked up many times. Since a much larger clone is just one base distant, this may be a read error. This chain links TRBV4-1 with TRBJ2-2; maybe TRBD2 (6 bases). The CDR3 is made up of 19 amino acids. Germline CDR1 reads MGHRA; CDR2 reads YSYEKL. The CDR3 spells CASSQDLSREIGNTGELSF. In DNA, the CDR3 is TGCGCCAGCAGCCAAGATCTTTCCCGGGAGATCGGGAACACCGGGGAGCTGTCTTTT.

J is TRBJ2-1 and V is TRBV11-2; tentatively, D is TRBD1 or TRBD2 (5 bases each). CDR1 SGHAT and CDR2 FQNNGV come from the germline V gene. V lost 6 bases and J lost 2, with 14 bases in between. The CDR3 contains 15 residues. Written as DNA, the CDR3 is TGTGCCAGCAGGCAGGCAGGGAGTACCTACAATGAGCAGTTCTTC. This encodes CASRQAGSTYNEQFF.

The V call is TRBV6-1, the J call TRBJ1-6; possible D gene TRBD1, 6 bases. CDR1 is MNHNS and CDR2 is SASEGT in the germline V gene. This CDR3 region has 14 residues. Trimming took off 8 bases at V and 4 bases at J, with 12 bases between the two ends. In DNA, the CDR3 is TGTGCCAGCTCCCGGACAGAGTATAATTCACCCCTCCACTTT. Its protein is CASSRTEYNSPLHF.

This clone came up many times. The chain employs TRBV6-1 and TRBJ2-1; the D call may be TRBD1 or TRBD2 (6 bases each). V was cut by 6 bases and J by 6 bases, with 12 bases left in between. CDR1 is MNHNS and CDR2 is SASEGT in the germline V gene. This CDR3 has 13 residues. The CDR3 here is CASRRGEVNEQFF. CDR3 sequence (DNA): TGTGCCAGCAGGAGGGGGGAGGTCAATGAGCAGTTCTTC.

Concerning this clone itself: The CDR3 does not close with the conserved phenylalanine or tryptophan, likely indicating a read error. No DNA is shown, since the ends of the CDR3 on it are uncertain; the CDR3 is the one TCRdb lists. The chain has TRBV7-8 and TRBJ2-7; TRBD1 is taken as the D call from the table, unchecked against the DNA. 17 amino acids form the CDR3, both terminal residues included. Germline values: CDR1 SGHVS, CDR2 FQNEAQ. CDR3 amino acids: CASSLAGGIGSSYEHYL.

This clone occurred many times. DNA for the CDR3: TGTGCCAGCAGCTTAGGTGCCCGGAATAATTCACCCCTCCACTTT. The encoded protein is CASSLGARNNSPLHF. V usage is TRBV7-2 and J usage is TRBJ1-6; D not resolved. CDR1 and CDR2 from the germline V gene are SGHTA and FQGNSA. The CDR3 is made up of 15 amino acids. V was pared by 1 base and J by 5 bases, with 9 bases between. The full variable domain, with the rest looked up from reference TRBV7-2 and TRBJ1-6, is GAGVSQSPSNKVTEKGKDVELRCDPISGHTALYWYRQSLGQGLEFLIYFQGNSAPDKSGLPSDRFSAERTGGSVSTLTIQRTQQEDSAVYLCASSLGARNNSPLHFGNGTRLTVT.

This clone was counted only a few times. The conserved phenylalanine or tryptophan normally closing the CDR3 is absent here, so this likely arose from a read error. The chain employs TRBV6-2 or TRBV6-3 and TRBJ2-7; D perhaps matches TRBD1 (6 bases). Per germline, CDR1 MNHEY and CDR2 SVGEGT. The CDR3 covers 17 residues. Trimming shortened V by 6 bases and J by 0 bases, and 21 bases separated the two germline ends. CDR3 amino acids: CASSRNSWTASSYEQYL. The CDR3, as DNA: TGTGCCAGCAGCCGAAATTCCTGGACAGCGAGCTCCTACGAGCAGTACCTC.

This clone was seen many times. This sequence joins TRBV27 and TRBJ2-3, with 7 bases fitting TRBD1. The V gene end was trimmed by 6 bases and the J gene end by 4 bases; junction bases not matched to a gene: 4. Per germline, CDR1 MNHEY and CDR2 SMNVEV (reference sequence). The CDR3 covers 13 residues. In nucleotides, the CDR3 is TGTGCCAGCAGGCCAGGGGGTCCAGATACGCAGTATTTT. This sequence encodes CASRPGGPDTQYF.

This clone has only one observation. At one end, the junction sequence differs from germline, possibly due to a read error. V and J are TRBV9 and TRBJ1-1, with D unclear. Germline CDR1 and CDR2: SGDLS and YYNGEE. The CDR3 length is 14 residues. The CDR3 nucleotides read TGTGCCAGCATCGCGGACGGTGGGAACACTGAATCTTTCTTT. Translating gives CASIADGGNTESFF. Looking up the rest from reference TRBV9 and TRBJ1-1 gives the full variable domain: DSGVTQTPKHLITATGQRVTLRCSPRSGDLSVYWYQQSLDQGLQFLIQYYNGEERAKGNILERFSAQQFPDLHSELNLSSLELGDSALYFCASIADGGNTESFFGQGTRLTVV.

This clone showed up many times. The V call is TRBV5-4, the J call TRBJ2-7; D possibly corresponds to TRBD2 (6 bases). V dropped 1 base and J dropped 2 bases, with 13 bases sitting between them. Germline V gene data show CDR1 as SGHNT and CDR2 as YYREEE (reference sequence). The length of the CDR3 is 15 residues. The CDR3 loop reads CASSLIFGEAYEQYF. The CDR3 DNA sequence: TGTGCCAGCAGCTTGATCTTTGGGGAGGCCTACGAGCAGTACTTC.

This clone was recorded many times. The chain combines TRBV19 with TRBJ1-1, with 9 positions matching TRBD1. Per the germline V gene, CDR1 is LNHDA and CDR2 is SQIVND (reference sequence). This CDR3 contains 14 residues. J was trimmed by 4 bases and V by 5 bases; bases with no gene match: 5. As DNA, the CDR3 is TGTGCCAGTAGTGTCACAGGGGGCGGCACTGAAGCTTTCTTT. As protein: CASSVTGGGTEAFF.

This clone was seen only a few times. Other DNA sequences from this sample encode an identical CDR3 as well. The chain has TRBV5-6 and TRBJ2-7; D is uncertain. V was trimmed by 4 bases and J by 4 bases, leaving 9 bases between them. CDR1 and CDR2 (germline): SGHDT, YYEEEE. This CDR3 region has 12 residues. The CDR3 is CASSHTQYEQYF. The CDR3 nucleotides are TGTGCCAGCAGCCATACCCAATACGAGCAGTACTTC.

This clone was recorded at least ten times. V gene TRBV9 combines with J gene TRBJ1-4; the D is unclear. This CDR3 spans 15 amino acids. Germline CDR1 is SGDLS and CDR2 is YYNGEE. V was cut by 0 bases and J by 0 bases, with 6 bases left in between. This CDR3 is CASSVGRATNEKLFF. The CDR3 DNA reads as TGTGCCAGCAGCGTAGGAAGGGCAACTAATGAAAAACTGTTTTTT.

This clone was detected ten times or more. The chain has TRBV11-2 and TRBJ1-6; a weak D match, TRBD1 (6 bases). Germline V CDR1 and CDR2: SGHAT, FQNNGV. CDR3 length: 15 amino acids. V was pared by 5 bases and J by 7 bases, with 15 bases between. DNA for the CDR3: TGTGCCAGCAGCCGCGAGGGGGATCGGAATTCACCCCTCCACTTT. It translates to CASSREGDRNSPLHF. Combining the CDR3 with reference TRBV11-2 and TRBJ1-6 gives the whole variable domain EAGVAQSPRYKIIEKRQSVAFWCNPISGHATLYWYQQILGQGPKLLIQFQNNGVVDDSQLPKDRFSAERLKGVDSTLKIQPAKLEDSAVYLCASSREGDRNSPLHFGNGTRLTVT.

This clone was observed many times. The chain uses TRBV9 and TRBJ1-3, with D unclear. Trimming took 2 bases from V and 0 from J, leaving 9 bases between them. CDR1 is SGDLS and CDR2 is YYNGEE in the germline V gene. CDR3 length: 15 amino acids. The CDR3 sequence is CASSVDSSSGNTIYF. In DNA form, the CDR3 reads TGTGCCAGCAGCGTTGACTCGAGCTCTGGAAACACCATATATTTT.